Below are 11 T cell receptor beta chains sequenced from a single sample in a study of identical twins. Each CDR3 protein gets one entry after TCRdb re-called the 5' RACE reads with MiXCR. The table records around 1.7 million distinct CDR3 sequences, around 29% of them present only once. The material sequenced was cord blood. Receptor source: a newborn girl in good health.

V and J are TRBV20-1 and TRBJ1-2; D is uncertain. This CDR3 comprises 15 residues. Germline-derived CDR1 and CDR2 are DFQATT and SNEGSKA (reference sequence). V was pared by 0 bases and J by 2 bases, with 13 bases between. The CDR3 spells CSARDGRAENYGYTF. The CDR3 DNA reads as TGCAGTGCTAGAGATGGGAGGGCGGAGAACTATGGCTACACCTTC.

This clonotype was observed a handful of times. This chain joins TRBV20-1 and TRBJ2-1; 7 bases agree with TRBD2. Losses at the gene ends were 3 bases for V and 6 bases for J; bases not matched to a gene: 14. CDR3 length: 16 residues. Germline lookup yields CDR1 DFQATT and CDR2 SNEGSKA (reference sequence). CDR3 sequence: CSASGPAGEVSNEQFF. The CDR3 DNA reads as TGCAGTGCTAGTGGGCCCGCGGGAGAGGTTTCCAATGAGCAGTTCTTC.

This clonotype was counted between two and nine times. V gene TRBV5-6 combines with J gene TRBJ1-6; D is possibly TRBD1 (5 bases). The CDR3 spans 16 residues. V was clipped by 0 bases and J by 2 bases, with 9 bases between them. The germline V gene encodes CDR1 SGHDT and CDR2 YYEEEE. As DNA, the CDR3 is TGTGCCAGCAGCTTGGCCGGGGGTCCCTATAATTCACCCCTCCACTTT. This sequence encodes CASSLAGGPYNSPLHF.

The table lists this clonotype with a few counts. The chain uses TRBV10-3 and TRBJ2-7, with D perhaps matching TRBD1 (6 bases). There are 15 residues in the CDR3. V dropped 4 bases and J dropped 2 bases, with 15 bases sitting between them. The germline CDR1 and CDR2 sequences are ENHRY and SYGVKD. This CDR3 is CAISGWDKGTYEQYF. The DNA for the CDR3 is TGTGCCATCAGTGGTTGGGACAAGGGGACCTACGAGCAGTACTTC.

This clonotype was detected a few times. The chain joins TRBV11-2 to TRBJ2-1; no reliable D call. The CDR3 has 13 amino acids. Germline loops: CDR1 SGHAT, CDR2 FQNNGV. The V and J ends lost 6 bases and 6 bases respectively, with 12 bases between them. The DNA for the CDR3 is TGTGCCAGCAGATTGGCCGCGGCCAATGAGCAGTTCTTC. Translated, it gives CASRLAAANEQFF.

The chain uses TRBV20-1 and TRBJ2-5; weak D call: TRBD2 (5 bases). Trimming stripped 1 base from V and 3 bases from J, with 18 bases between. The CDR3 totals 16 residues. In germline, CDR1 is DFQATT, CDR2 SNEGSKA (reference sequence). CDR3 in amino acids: CSARVLRGGRKETQYF. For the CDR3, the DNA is TGCAGTGCTAGAGTTTTGCGCGGAGGTAGAAAAGAGACCCAGTACTTC.

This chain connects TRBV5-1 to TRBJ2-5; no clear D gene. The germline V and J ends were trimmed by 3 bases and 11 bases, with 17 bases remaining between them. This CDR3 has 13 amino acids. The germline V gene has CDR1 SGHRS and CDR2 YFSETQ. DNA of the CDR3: TGCGCCAGCAGCTGGACCGGGCTCAGTGAGCAGTACTTC. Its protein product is CASSWTGLSEQYF.

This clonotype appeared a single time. The CDR3 is CASSQGRLAGRNEQYF. CDR3 bases: TGCGCCAGCAGCCAAGGTCGACTAGCGGGGAGGAATGAGCAGTACTTC. The chain recombines TRBV4-1 with TRBJ2-5, with TRBD2 identical over 11 bases. The CDR3 is made up of 16 amino acids. Germline V CDR1 and CDR2: MGHRA, YSYEKL. The junction had 12 bases not matched to a gene; V was cut back by 1 base and J by 11 bases.

The CDR3 bases are TGTGCCAGCAGTGATGTAGGGGATACCTACCAAGAGACCCAGTACTTC. Protein sequence: CASSDVGDTYQETQYF. This sequence joins TRBV2 and TRBJ2-5; the D gene is possibly TRBD1 (5 bases). V was clipped by 3 bases and J by 0 bases, with 14 bases between them. This CDR3 has 16 amino acids. The V gene's germline CDR1 is SNHLY and CDR2 FYNNEI.

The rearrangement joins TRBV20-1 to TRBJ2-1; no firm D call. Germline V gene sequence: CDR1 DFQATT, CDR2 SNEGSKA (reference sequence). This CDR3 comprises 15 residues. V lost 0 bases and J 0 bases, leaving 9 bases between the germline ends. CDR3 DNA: TGCAGTGCTAGAGATCGTGTTATCTCCTACAATGAGCAGTTCTTC. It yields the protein CSARDRVISYNEQFF.

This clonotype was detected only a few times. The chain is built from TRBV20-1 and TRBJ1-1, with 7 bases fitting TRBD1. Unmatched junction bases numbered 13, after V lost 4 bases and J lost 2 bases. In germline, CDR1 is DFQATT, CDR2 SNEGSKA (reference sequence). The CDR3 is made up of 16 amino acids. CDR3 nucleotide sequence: TGCAGTGCTATCCCGACAGGGCTCCGGAGAAACACTGAAGCTTTCTTT. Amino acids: CSAIPTGLRRNTEAFF.